This T cell receptor beta chain stems from a study of Tregs in tolerant kidney transplant recipients. The assay was immunoSEQ multiplex PCR, and TCRdb's table has in-frame clones only and misses some. The repertoire holds about 87,000 clones, with more than 85% as singletons. There are 15 residues in the CDR3. Germline V gene data show CDR1 as MNHEY and CDR2 as SMNVEV (reference sequence). With V trimmed by 4 bases and J by 2 bases, 6 bases remained unmatched. This receptor was obtained from a human donor who received a combined kidney and bone marrow transplant. The sample consisted of CD4+ T cells from blood, taken before the transplant. V and J are TRBV27 and TRBJ1-2; 8 bases map to TRBD1. CDR3 protein: CASSSPDRGNYGYTF. The CDR3 nucleotides are TGTGCCAGCAGTTCACCCGACAGGGGCAACTATGGCTACACCTTC.